This TCR beta chain was profiled in a study of blood T cell repertoires in COVID-19. The overall study: The United States, Italy and Spain were the sources of the acute and convalescent COVID-19 samples.

Those enrolled, adults aged about 18 to 89 years, came from about two dozen US areas. The study counted Cohort 3 donors as recovered given two negative PCRs, clearance, or symptom resolution. This CDR3 comprises 16 residues. Trimming removed 5 bases from V and 2 bases from J; junction bases left unmatched: 9. Germline V gene data show CDR1 as SGHVS and CDR2 as FNYEAQ. Method: immunoSEQ multiplex PCR; TCRdb's copy keeps in-frame clones and lacks some. The sample lists fewer than 200,000 clones, around four fifths occurring once. Sequences were obtained from PBMCs or T cells enriched from blood (not recorded which). The chain joins TRBV7-6 to TRBJ2-5; 9 positions match TRBD1. The source of this sequence is a woman aged 50 to 60 who had recovered from COVID-19. The CDR3 protein is CASSPLRTGAQETQYF. The CDR3 nucleotides are TGTGCCAGCAGCCCCTTACGGACAGGGGCACAAGAGACCCAGTACTTC.